A selection of T cell receptor beta chains follows, all from one sample in a study of OX40 agonist ivuxolimab in advanced cancers. Clones were read by immunoSEQ multiplex PCR, and TCRdb kept only the in-frame ones, dropping some. In the table there are tens of thousands of clones, roughly 87% of which are singletons. This specimen consisted of CD4+ or CD8+ T cells sorted from blood, obtained in a trial of the OX40 agonist ivuxolimab. The receptors come from an adult with an advanced solid tumor such as melanoma, head and neck, liver or kidney cancer. The CDR3 runs from the conserved cysteine through the conserved F or W. Fields, in order: clone size, J gene, V gene, D gene, CDR3 DNA, CDR3 protein. A D gene is named only where the DNA matches it firmly. Some rows mark clone size as missing; the rest say once, few, many or name a class of expanded clone.

clone size: -
J gene: TRBJ2-7
V gene: TRBV5-3
D gene: -
CDR3 DNA: TGTGCCAGACTAAATAAGGAAATGGGTACGTCAGGAGGGGCCTACGAGCAGTACTTC
CDR3 protein: CARLNKEMGTSGGAYEQYF

clone size: -
J gene: TRBJ2-5
V gene: TRBV5-4
D gene: TRBD2
CDR3 DNA: TGTGCCAGCTTACTAGCGGGAGAGGAGACCCAGTACTTC
CDR3 protein: CASLLAGEETQYF

clone size: -
J gene: TRBJ1-1
V gene: TRBV11-2
D gene: -
CDR3 DNA: TGTGCCAGCAGCTTAGATGGGGGTGCGGGGGCTGAAGCTTTCTTT
CDR3 protein: CASSLDGGAGAEAFF

clone size: -
J gene: TRBJ1-1
V gene: TRBV7-9
D gene: -
CDR3 DNA: TGTGCCAGCAGCCTCAGACAGGTCATGAACACTGAAGCTTTCTTT
CDR3 protein: CASSLRQVMNTEAFF

clone size: -
J gene: TRBJ1-1
V gene: TRBV5-1
D gene: -
CDR3 DNA: TGCGCCAGCAGCTGGGGGCCCCTGGGCGTGAACACTGAAGCTTTCTTT
CDR3 protein: CASSWGPLGVNTEAFF

clone size: -
J gene: TRBJ2-3
V gene: TRBV7-8
D gene: -
CDR3 DNA: TGTGCCAGCGGCAAAGGGGGATTGAGCACAGATACGCAGTATTTT
CDR3 protein: CASGKGGLSTDTQYF

clone size: -
J gene: TRBJ2-3
V gene: TRBV10-3
D gene: TRBD2
CDR3 DNA: TGTGCCCTCGGGACTAGCGGGAGGCAAGGGACAGATACGCAGTATTTT
CDR3 protein: CALGTSGRQGTDTQYF

clone size: -
J gene: TRBJ2-7
V gene: TRBV11-1
D gene: -
CDR3 DNA: TGTGCCAGCAGCTTAGGCGGGGGCGCTGTCTACGAGCAGTACTTC
CDR3 protein: CASSLGGGAVYEQYF

clone size: -
J gene: TRBJ2-5
V gene: TRBV9
D gene: TRBD1
CDR3 DNA: TGTGCCAGCAGCGTAGTCGGACAGGGCCACGAGACCCAGTACTTC
CDR3 protein: CASSVVGQGHETQYF

clone size: -
J gene: TRBJ2-7
V gene: TRBV5-1
D gene: -
CDR3 DNA: TGCGCCAGCAGCTTTCTGTCGAGCTCCTACGAGCAGTACTTC
CDR3 protein: CASSFLSSSYEQYF

clone size: -
J gene: TRBJ2-7
V gene: TRBV18
D gene: -
CDR3 DNA: TGTGCCAGCTCCTCCTCGGACGGAGCCTACGAGCAGTACTTC
CDR3 protein: CASSSSDGAYEQYF

clone size: -
J gene: TRBJ2-7
V gene: TRBV4-1
D gene: -
CDR3 DNA: TGCGCCAGCAGCGCGGTTCAGTTGGTCGGGAGTACATCCTACGAGCAGTACTTC
CDR3 protein: CASSAVQLVGSTSYEQYF

clone size: -
J gene: TRBJ2-3
V gene: TRBV5-1
D gene: -
CDR3 DNA: TGCGCCAGCAGCTTGGAGGGTAGGGTCGACACAGATACGCAGTATTTT
CDR3 protein: CASSLEGRVDTDTQYF

clone size: -
J gene: TRBJ2-7
V gene: TRBV2
D gene: TRBD1
CDR3 DNA: TGTGCCAGCAGTGCCCCCGGGACAGGGATGTACGAGCAGTACTTC
CDR3 protein: CASSAPGTGMYEQYF

clone size: few
J gene: TRBJ1-2
V gene: TRBV19
D gene: -
CDR3 DNA: TGTGCCAGTACTGCGACAGATAACTATGGCTACACCTTC
CDR3 protein: CASTATDNYGYTF

clone size: -
J gene: TRBJ2-5
V gene: TRBV9
D gene: -
CDR3 DNA: TGTGCCAGCAGCTCAACTAGCAGGCAAGAGACCCAGTACTTC
CDR3 protein: CASSSTSRQETQYF

clone size: -
J gene: TRBJ1-1
V gene: TRBV11-2
D gene: -
CDR3 DNA: TGTGCCAGCAGCCCTTCCCTCCTACGGTTGATGAACACTGAAGCTTTCTTT
CDR3 protein: CASSPSLLRLMNTEAFF

clone size: -
J gene: TRBJ2-1
V gene: TRBV27
D gene: -
CDR3 DNA: TGTGCCAGCAGGAGCCAACTTCGCGGTCCTATAAAGAAGCAGTTCTTC
CDR3 protein: CASRSQLRGPIKKQFF

clone size: -
J gene: TRBJ2-5
V gene: TRBV7-6
D gene: -
CDR3 DNA: TGTGCCAGCACCCATCAAGAGACCCAGTACTTC
CDR3 protein: CASTHQETQYF

clone size: -
J gene: TRBJ1-1
V gene: TRBV19
D gene: TRBD1
CDR3 DNA: TGTGCCAGTAGTATCGGGACAGGGGAGGTAGCTGAAGCTTTCTTT
CDR3 protein: CASSIGTGEVAEAFF

clone size: medium-sized
J gene: TRBJ1-2
V gene: TRBV29-1
D gene: -
CDR3 DNA: TGCAGCGTTGAAATCCGGCAGGGTCAAGTGTCCTTC
CDR3 protein: CSVEIRQGQVSF

clone size: few
J gene: TRBJ1-1
V gene: TRBV30
D gene: TRBD1
CDR3 DNA: TGTGCCTGGAGTTATTACGAGGAGGGGGCGCAGGGCACTGAAGCTTTCTTT
CDR3 protein: CAWSYYEEGAQGTEAFF

clone size: once
J gene: TRBJ1-3
V gene: TRBV7-3
D gene: -
CDR3 DNA: TGTGCCAGCAGTACAGGGAGCGGAAACACCATATATTTT
CDR3 protein: CASSTGSGNTIYF

clone size: medium-sized
J gene: TRBJ2-1
V gene: TRBV7-9
D gene: TRBD1
CDR3 DNA: TGTGCCAGCAGCCCGGGACAGGGGGGAATTAATGAGCAGTTCTTC
CDR3 protein: CASSPGQGGINEQFF

clone size: -
J gene: TRBJ2-7
V gene: TRBV5-4
D gene: TRBD2
CDR3 DNA: TGTGCCAGCAGCAGGGGACTAGCTGAAAACGAGCAGTACTTC
CDR3 protein: CASSRGLAENEQYF

clone size: once
J gene: TRBJ1-1
V gene: TRBV12-5
D gene: TRBD1
CDR3 DNA: TGTGCTAGTGCCGAGACATCGGAGGGGGCGCAGGGTTACACTGAAGCTTTCTTT
CDR3 protein: CASAETSEGAQGYTEAFF

clone size: -
J gene: TRBJ2-3
V gene: TRBV9
D gene: -
CDR3 DNA: TGTGCCAGCAGCGCCCCGGGGGTCAGCACAGATACGCAGTATTTT
CDR3 protein: CASSAPGVSTDTQYF

clone size: -
J gene: TRBJ2-1
V gene: TRBV19
D gene: -
CDR3 DNA: TGTGCCAGTAGTAAAGGAACTCCAAGGTACAATGAGCAGTTCTTC
CDR3 protein: CASSKGTPRYNEQFF

clone size: once
J gene: TRBJ2-5
V gene: TRBV7-3
D gene: TRBD1
CDR3 DNA: TGTGCCAGCAGCATGGGACAGGGAGAGACCCAGTACTTC
CDR3 protein: CASSMGQGETQYF

clone size: -
J gene: TRBJ2-7
V gene: TRBV29-1
D gene: -
CDR3 DNA: TGCAGCGTTTCCGGGACTGGGGTCTACGAGCAGTACTTC
CDR3 protein: CSVSGTGVYEQYF

clone size: -
J gene: TRBJ2-7
V gene: TRBV19
D gene: -
CDR3 DNA: TGTGCCAGTAGTATAGAAATAGGGGGCGAGCAGTACTTC
CDR3 protein: CASSIEIGGEQYF

clone size: -
J gene: TRBJ2-7
V gene: TRBV20-1
D gene: -
CDR3 DNA: TGCAGTGCTAGCGCTCACTACGAGCAGTACTTC
CDR3 protein: CSASAHYEQYF